The 16 T cell receptor beta chains below all came from one sample that was sequenced in a study of cytomegalovirus exposure and HLA in healthy donors. Both 60 Vbeta primers and 13 Jbeta primers went into the PCR. The repertoire was sequenced with immunoSEQ multiplex PCR; TCRdb's copy has only in-frame clones and lacks some. The data contain about 150,000 clones, 70% to 80% of them singletons. Sequencing was performed on PBMCs. The receptor set was obtained from a woman aged 25-40 years in good health and CMV-seropositive.

This chain links TRBV5-1 with TRBJ1-2, with TRBD1 matching over 8 bases. The CDR3 sequence is 17 residues long. V gave up 1 base and J gave up 4 bases; unmatched junction bases: 12. The germline CDR1 and CDR2 sequences are SGHRS and YFSETQ. The CDR3 DNA sequence: TGCGCCAGCAGCTTGCGCGACCCGAGACAGGGGCTCTATGGCTACACCTTC. It translates to CASSLRDPRQGLYGYTF. Full variable domain (missing parts from reference TRBV5-1 and TRBJ1-2): KAGVTQTPRYLIKTRGQQVTLSCSPISGHRSVSWYQQTPGQGLQFLFEYFSETQRNKGNFPGRFSGRQFSNSRSEMNVSTLELGDSALYLCASSLRDPRQGLYGYTFGSGTRLTVV.

The gene calls are TRBV25-1 and TRBJ1-1; D call uncertain. This CDR3 has 13 amino acids. Germline CDR1 reads MGHDK; CDR2 reads SYGVNS. The ends were cut back, 5 bases at V and 2 bases at J, with 9 bases in the middle. CDR3 sequence reads: CASSSHRNTEAFF. CDR3 coding DNA: TGTGCCAGCAGTTCCCATAGAAACACTGAAGCTTTCTTT.

The chain links TRBV28 to TRBJ2-1, with 14 bases matching TRBD2. Trimming removed 7 bases from V and 6 bases from J; junction bases left unmatched: 5. CDR1 is MDHEN, CDR2 SYDVKM, per germline. The CDR3 is 15 residues long. The CDR3 DNA reads as TGTGCCAGCACTCCCGGGACTAGCGGGAGCAATGAGCAGTTCTTC. This codes for CASTPGTSGSNEQFF. The whole variable domain, filled in from reference TRBV28 and TRBJ2-1, reads DVKVTQSSRYLVKRTGEKVFLECVQDMDHENMFWYRQDPGLGLRLIYFSYDVKMKEKGDIPEGYSVSREKKERFSLILESASTNQTSMYLCASTPGTSGSNEQFFGPGTRLTVL.

This rearrangement joins TRBV14 to TRBJ1-3; possible D gene TRBD1, 6 bases. Trimming shortened V by 4 bases and J by 0 bases, and 16 bases separated the two germline ends. CDR1 is SGHDN and CDR2 is FVKESK in the germline V gene. CDR3 length equals 17 residues. CDR3 region: CASSPTGKGFSGNTIYF. The CDR3 coding sequence is TGTGCCAGCAGCCCTACAGGGAAGGGGTTCTCTGGAAACACCATATATTTT. The variable domain in full, completed from reference TRBV14 and TRBJ1-3, reads EAGVTQFPSHSVIEKGQTVTLRCDPISGHDNLYWYRRVMGKEIKFLLHFVKESKQDESGMPNNRFLAERTGGTYSTLKVQPAELEDSGVYFCASSPTGKGFSGNTIYFGEGSWLTVV.

The chain joins TRBV7-6 to TRBJ1-4; D uncertain. Germline V CDR1 and CDR2: SGHVS, FNYEAQ. V lost 0 bases and J 5 bases, leaving 13 bases between the germline ends. The CDR3 spans 16 residues. The CDR3 region is CASSLASGVPNEKLFF. CDR3 in DNA: TGTGCCAGCAGCTTAGCCTCGGGAGTCCCGAATGAAAAACTGTTTTTT. Drawing the rest from reference TRBV7-6 and TRBJ1-4, the complete variable domain is GAGVSQSPRYKVTKRGQDVALRCDPISGHVSLYWYRQALGQGPEFLTYFNYEAQQDKSGLPNDRFSAERPEGSISTLTIQRTEQRDSAMYRCASSLASGVPNEKLFFGSGTQLSVL.

This chain joins TRBV7-6 and TRBJ2-2; a weak D match, TRBD2 (6 bases). The CDR3 runs to 16 residues. Trimming took off 7 bases at V and 4 bases at J, with 19 bases between the two ends. Germline V CDR1 and CDR2: SGHVS, FNYEAQ. The CDR3 is CASMASASVSTGELFF. The CDR3 nucleotides read TGTGCCAGCATGGCGTCCGCTAGCGTTAGCACCGGGGAGCTGTTTTTT.

The chain joins TRBV4-1 to TRBJ2-1; D not resolved. Trimming left V 3 bases short and J 9 bases short, with 9 bases between. CDR1 and CDR2 (germline): MGHRA, YSYEKL. The CDR3 consists of 12 residues. CDR3 DNA: TGCGCCAGCAGCCACTCACCGGGTGAGCAGTTCTTC. It is translated as CASSHSPGEQFF.

The chain has TRBV27 and TRBJ1-1; TRBD1 agrees at 9 bases. V trimming: 4 bases; J trimming: 6 bases; junction bases outside the gene matches: 6. The germline V gene has CDR1 MNHEY and CDR2 SMNVEV (reference sequence). The CDR3 is 14 residues long. The CDR3 DNA reads TGTGCCAGCAGTTCGTACAGGGGGCAAGCTGAAGCTTTCTTT. Amino acid sequence: CASSSYRGQAEAFF.

This clone was observed a handful of times. The CDR3 loop is CAWYRYPGSLRDYGYTF. In nucleotides, the CDR3 is TGTGCCTGGTATCGTTACCCCGGGTCCCTGAGGGACTATGGCTACACCTTC. This rearrangement joins TRBV30 to TRBJ1-2, with D uncertain. This CDR3 region has 17 residues. V lost 5 bases and J 3 bases, leaving 25 bases between the germline ends. Germline CDR1 and CDR2: GTSNPN and SVGIG (reference sequence). Full variable domain (remainder filled in from reference TRBV30 and TRBJ1-2): SQTIHQWPATLVQPVGSPLSLECTVEGTSNPNLYWYRQAAGRGLQLLFYSVGIGQISSEVPQNLSASRPQDRQFILSSKKLLLSDSGFYLCAWYRYPGSLRDYGYTFGSGTRLTVV.

V and J are TRBV11-2 and TRBJ2-1; 7 positions match TRBD1. Trimming at V came to 6 bases and at J to 4 bases, leaving 3 bases not matched to a gene. Germline CDR1 reads SGHAT; CDR2 reads FQNNGV. This CDR3 spans 13 amino acids. The CDR3 protein is CASSWGQYNEQFF. The CDR3 DNA follows: TGTGCCAGCAGTTGGGGACAGTACAATGAGCAGTTCTTC.

As for this clone: At one end, the junction sequence differs from germline, possibly due to a read error. The CDR3 sequence: CASSLRGGPPMF. CDR3 in DNA: TGTGCCAGCAGCCTAAGGGGGGGGCCACCGATGTTC. The chain joins TRBV6-5 to TRBJ1-2; the D gene is possibly TRBD1 (6 bases). The CDR3 covers 12 residues. CDR1 is MNHEY and CDR2 is SVGAGI in the germline V gene.

The V and J genes are TRBV9 and TRBJ2-1; D uncertain. V was clipped by 0 bases and J by 6 bases, with 7 bases between them. Germline-derived CDR1 and CDR2 are SGDLS and YYNGEE. The CDR3 contains 13 residues. The CDR3 region has the DNA TGTGCCAGCAGCGTAGGTAGTCTCAATGAGCAGTTCTTC. Translating gives CASSVGSLNEQFF.

The chain uses TRBV29-1 and TRBJ1-4, with 7 bases that match TRBD1. This CDR3 has 14 amino acids. V shed 3 bases, J shed 6 bases, and the junction held 7 bases outside the gene matches. Germline V CDR1 and CDR2: SQVTM, ANQGSEA. Here the CDR3 reads CSVDATGSDEKLFF. CDR3 nucleotide sequence: TGCAGCGTTGATGCGACAGGGTCCGATGAAAAACTGTTTTTT.

The V and J genes are TRBV11-3 and TRBJ2-3; 8 nucleotides line up with TRBD2. CDR3 length: 16 amino acids. CDR1 SGHNT and CDR2 YENEEA come from the germline V gene. Losses at the gene ends were 2 bases for V and 5 bases for J; bases not matched to a gene: 9. CDR3 in DNA: TGTGCCAGCAGCTTAAACGGAGCGGGAGCGGGAGATACGCAGTATTTT. As protein: CASSLNGAGAGDTQYF.

This chain connects TRBV5-1 to TRBJ1-4; possible D gene TRBD1, 6 bases. CDR3 length: 15 residues. CDR1 is SGHRS, CDR2 YFSETQ, per germline. V lost 0 bases and J lost 7, with 13 bases in between. The CDR3 reads CASSLGRGMGEKLFF. The CDR3 DNA is TGCGCCAGCAGCTTGGGAAGGGGGATGGGTGAAAAACTGTTTTTT.

V is TRBV16 and J is TRBJ1-2; 7 positions agree with TRBD1. V shed 4 bases and J 4 bases; nucleotides not matched to a gene: 3. The length of the CDR3 is 13 residues. CDR1 and CDR2 from the germline V gene are KGHSY and FQNENV. CDR3 bases: TGTGCCAGCAGCCTGGGACAGAGCTATGGCTACACCTTC. Its protein is CASSLGQSYGYTF.